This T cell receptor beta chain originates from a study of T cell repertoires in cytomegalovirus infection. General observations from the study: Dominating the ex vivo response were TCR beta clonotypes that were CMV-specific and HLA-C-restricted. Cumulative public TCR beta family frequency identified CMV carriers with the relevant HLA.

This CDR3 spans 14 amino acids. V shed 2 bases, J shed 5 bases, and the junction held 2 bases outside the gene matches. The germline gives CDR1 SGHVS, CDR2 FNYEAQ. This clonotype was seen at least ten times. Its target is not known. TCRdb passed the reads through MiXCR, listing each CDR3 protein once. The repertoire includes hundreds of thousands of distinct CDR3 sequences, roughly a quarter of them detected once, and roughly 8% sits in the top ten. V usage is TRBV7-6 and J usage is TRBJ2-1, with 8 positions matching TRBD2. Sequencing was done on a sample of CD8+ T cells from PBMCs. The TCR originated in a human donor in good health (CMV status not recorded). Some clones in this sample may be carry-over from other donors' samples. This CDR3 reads CASSLLAGNNEQFF. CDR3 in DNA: TGTGCCAGCAGCTTACTAGCGGGTAACAATGAGCAGTTCTTC.